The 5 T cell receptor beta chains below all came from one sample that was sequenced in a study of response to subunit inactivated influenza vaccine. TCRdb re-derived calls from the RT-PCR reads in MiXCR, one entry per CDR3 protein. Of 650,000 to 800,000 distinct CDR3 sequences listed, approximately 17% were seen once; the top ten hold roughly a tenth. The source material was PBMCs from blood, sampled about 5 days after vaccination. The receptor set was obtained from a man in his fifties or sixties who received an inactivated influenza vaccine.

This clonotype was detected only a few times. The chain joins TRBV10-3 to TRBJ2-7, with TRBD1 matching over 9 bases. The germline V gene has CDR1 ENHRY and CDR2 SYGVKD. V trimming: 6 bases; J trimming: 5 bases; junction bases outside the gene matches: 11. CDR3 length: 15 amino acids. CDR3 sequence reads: CAIRAGQGLTDEQYF. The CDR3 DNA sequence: TGTGCCATCAGGGCCGGACAGGGGTTAACGGACGAGCAGTACTTC.

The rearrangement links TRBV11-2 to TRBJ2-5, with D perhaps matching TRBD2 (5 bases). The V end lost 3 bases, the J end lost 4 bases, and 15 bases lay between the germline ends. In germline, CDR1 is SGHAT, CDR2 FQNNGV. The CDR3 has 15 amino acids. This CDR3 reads CASSFRAGLGETQYF. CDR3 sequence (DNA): TGTGCCAGCAGCTTCCGGGCGGGCTTAGGAGAGACCCAGTACTTC. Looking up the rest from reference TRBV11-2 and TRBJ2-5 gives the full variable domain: EAGVAQSPRYKIIEKRQSVAFWCNPISGHATLYWYQQILGQGPKLLIQFQNNGVVDDSQLPKDRFSAERLKGVDSTLKIQPAKLEDSAVYLCASSFRAGLGETQYFGPGTRLLVL.

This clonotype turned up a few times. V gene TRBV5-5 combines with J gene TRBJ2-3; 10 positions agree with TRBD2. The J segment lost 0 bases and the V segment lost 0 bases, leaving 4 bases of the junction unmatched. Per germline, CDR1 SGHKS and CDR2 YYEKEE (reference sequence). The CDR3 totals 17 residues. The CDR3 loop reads CASSLGLAGASTDTQYF. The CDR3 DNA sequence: TGTGCCAGCAGCTTGGGACTAGCGGGCGCTAGCACAGATACGCAGTATTTT.

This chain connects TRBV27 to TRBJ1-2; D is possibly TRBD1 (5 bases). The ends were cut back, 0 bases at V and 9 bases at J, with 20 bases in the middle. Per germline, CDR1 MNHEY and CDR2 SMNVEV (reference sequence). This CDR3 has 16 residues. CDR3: CASSLSGGTDYGSYTF. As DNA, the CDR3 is TGTGCCAGCAGTTTATCAGGAGGGACCGACTATGGAAGCTACACCTTC.

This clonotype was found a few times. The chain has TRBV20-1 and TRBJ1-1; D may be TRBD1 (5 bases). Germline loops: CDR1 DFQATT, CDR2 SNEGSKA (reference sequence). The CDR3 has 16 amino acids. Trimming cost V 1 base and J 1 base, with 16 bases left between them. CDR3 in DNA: TGCAGTGCTAGAGGGGAGTACGGGAGGGGGAACACTGAAGCTTTCTTT. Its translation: CSARGEYGRGNTEAFF.